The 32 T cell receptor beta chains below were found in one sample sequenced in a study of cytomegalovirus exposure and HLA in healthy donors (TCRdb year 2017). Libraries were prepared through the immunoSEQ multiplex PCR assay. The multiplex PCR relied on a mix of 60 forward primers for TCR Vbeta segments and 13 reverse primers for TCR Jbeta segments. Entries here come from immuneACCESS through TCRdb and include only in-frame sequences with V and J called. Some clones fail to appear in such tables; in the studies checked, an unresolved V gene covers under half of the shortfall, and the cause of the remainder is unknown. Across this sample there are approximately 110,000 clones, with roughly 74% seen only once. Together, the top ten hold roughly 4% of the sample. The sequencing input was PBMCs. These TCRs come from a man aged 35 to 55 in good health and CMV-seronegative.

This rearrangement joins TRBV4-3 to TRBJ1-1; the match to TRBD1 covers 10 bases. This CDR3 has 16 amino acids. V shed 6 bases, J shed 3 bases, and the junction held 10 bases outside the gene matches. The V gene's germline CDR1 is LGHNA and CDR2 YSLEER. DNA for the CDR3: TGCGCCAGCAGACATGGGACAGGGGATGTGGACACTGAAGCTTTCTTT. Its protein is CASRHGTGDVDTEAFF.

The chain's CDR3 is CASSLVLNGYTF. CDR3 sequence (DNA): TGTGCCAGCAGCTTAGTCCTTAATGGCTACACCTTC. V gene TRBV7-2 combines with J gene TRBJ1-2; D not certain. Germline CDR1 is SGHTA and CDR2 is FQGNSA. The CDR3 spans 12 residues. V dropped 1 base and J dropped 6 bases, with 6 bases sitting between them.

The CDR3 bases are TGTGCCAGCAGCCCCCGGGGGTACTCACCCCTCCACTTT. This sequence encodes CASSPRGYSPLHF. This chain uses TRBV6-5 with TRBJ1-6, with a possible D match to TRBD1 (5 bases). The CDR3 is 13 residues long. V was trimmed by 6 bases and J by 10 bases, leaving 13 bases between them. Germline V gene sequence: CDR1 MNHEY, CDR2 SVGAGI.

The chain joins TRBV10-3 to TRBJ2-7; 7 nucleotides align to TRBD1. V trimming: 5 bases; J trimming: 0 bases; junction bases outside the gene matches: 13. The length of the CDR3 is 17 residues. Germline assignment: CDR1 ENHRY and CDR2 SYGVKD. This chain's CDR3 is CAISSRTGTAGSYEQYF. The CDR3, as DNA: TGTGCCATCAGTAGTCGAACCGGGACAGCAGGCTCCTACGAGCAGTACTTC.

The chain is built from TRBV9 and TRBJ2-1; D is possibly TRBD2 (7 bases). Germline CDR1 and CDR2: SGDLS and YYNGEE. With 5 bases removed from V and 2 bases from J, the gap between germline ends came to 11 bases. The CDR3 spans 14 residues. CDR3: CASSGGAPYNEQFF. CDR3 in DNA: TGTGCCAGCAGTGGGGGGGCCCCCTACAATGAGCAGTTCTTC.

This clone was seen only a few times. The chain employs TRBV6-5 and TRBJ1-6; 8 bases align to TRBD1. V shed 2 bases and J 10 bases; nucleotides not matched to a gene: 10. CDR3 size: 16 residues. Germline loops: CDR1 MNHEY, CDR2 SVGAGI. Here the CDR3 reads CASSYVLAGGRSPLHF. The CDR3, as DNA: TGTGCCAGCAGTTACGTATTGGCAGGGGGCCGATCACCCCTCCACTTT.

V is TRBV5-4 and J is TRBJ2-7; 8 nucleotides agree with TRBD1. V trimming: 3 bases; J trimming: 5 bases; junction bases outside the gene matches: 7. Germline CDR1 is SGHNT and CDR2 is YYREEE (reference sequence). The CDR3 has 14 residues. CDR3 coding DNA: TGTGCCAGCAGCTACCCAGGGGGCAGGGACGAGCAGTACTTC. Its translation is CASSYPGGRDEQYF.

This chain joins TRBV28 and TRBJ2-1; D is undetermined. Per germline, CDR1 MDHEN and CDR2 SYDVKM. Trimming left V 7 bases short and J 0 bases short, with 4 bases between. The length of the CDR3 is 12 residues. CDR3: CASTSSYNEQFF. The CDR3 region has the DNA TGTGCCAGCACGAGCTCCTACAATGAGCAGTTCTTC.

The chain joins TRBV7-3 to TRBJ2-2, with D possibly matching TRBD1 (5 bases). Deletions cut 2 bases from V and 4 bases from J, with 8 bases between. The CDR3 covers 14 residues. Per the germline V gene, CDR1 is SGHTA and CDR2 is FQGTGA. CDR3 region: CASSLWGSTGELFF. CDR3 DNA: TGTGCCAGCAGCTTATGGGGCTCCACCGGGGAGCTGTTTTTT. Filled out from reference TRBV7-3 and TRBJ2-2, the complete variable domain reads GAGVSQTPSNKVTEKGKYVELRCDPISGHTALYWYRQSLGQGPEFLIYFQGTGAADDSGLPNDRFFAVRPEGSVSTLKIQRTERGDSAVYLCASSLWGSTGELFFGEGSRLTVL.

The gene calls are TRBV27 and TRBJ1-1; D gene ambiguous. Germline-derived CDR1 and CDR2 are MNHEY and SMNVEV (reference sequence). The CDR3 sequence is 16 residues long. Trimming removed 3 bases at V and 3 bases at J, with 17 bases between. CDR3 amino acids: CASSFSGLGWDTEAFF. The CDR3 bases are TGTGCCAGCAGTTTTTCGGGGTTGGGGTGGGACACTGAAGCTTTCTTT.

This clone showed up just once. The CDR3 loop is CASSAGTNGYNEQFF. The CDR3 bases are TGTGCCAGCAGCGCCGGGACTAACGGCTACAATGAGCAGTTCTTC. J is TRBJ2-1 and V is TRBV9, with 7 bases matching TRBD2. Trimming took 3 bases from V and 3 from J; bases not matched to a gene: 6. The CDR3 extends over 15 amino acids. The germline V gene encodes CDR1 SGDLS and CDR2 YYNGEE.

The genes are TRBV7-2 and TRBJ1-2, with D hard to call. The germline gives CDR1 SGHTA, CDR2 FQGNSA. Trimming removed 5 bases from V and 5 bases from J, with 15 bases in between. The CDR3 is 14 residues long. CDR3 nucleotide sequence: TGTGCCAGCAGCCAAGACTTAGGTTATTATGGCTACACCTTC. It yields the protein CASSQDLGYYGYTF.

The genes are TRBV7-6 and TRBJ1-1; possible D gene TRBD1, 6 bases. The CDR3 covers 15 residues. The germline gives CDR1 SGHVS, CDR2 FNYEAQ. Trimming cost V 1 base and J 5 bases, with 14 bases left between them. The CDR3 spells CASSLETGGWTEAFF. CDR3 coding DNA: TGTGCCAGCAGCTTAGAGACAGGTGGGTGGACTGAAGCTTTCTTT.

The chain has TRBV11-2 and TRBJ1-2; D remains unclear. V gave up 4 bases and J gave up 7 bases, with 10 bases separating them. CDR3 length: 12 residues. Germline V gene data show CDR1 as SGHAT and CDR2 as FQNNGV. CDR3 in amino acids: CASSSVGSGYTF. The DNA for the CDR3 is TGTGCCAGCAGCTCAGTAGGGAGTGGCTACACCTTC.

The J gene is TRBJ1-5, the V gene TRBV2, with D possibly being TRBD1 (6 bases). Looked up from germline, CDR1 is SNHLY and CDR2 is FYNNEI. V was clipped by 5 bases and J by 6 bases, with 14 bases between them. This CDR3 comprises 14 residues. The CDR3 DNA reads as TGTGCCAGCAGTACAGGGCGGGCGGGTCAGCCCCAGCATTTT. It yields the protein CASSTGRAGQPQHF.

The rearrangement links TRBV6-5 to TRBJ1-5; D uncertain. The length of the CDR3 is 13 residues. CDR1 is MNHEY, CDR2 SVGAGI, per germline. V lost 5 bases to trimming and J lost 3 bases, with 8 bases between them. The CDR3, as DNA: TGTGCCAGCAGTGCCGGGGACAATCAGCCCCAGCATTTT. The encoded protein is CASSAGDNQPQHF.

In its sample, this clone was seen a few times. The CDR3 DNA reads TGTGCCAGTAGTCGCCTGGCCCAGCCCCAGCATTTT. It translates to CASSRLAQPQHF. The rearrangement joins TRBV19 to TRBJ1-5; the D is unclear. Trimming removed 5 bases from V and 7 bases from J, with 9 bases in between. In germline, CDR1 is LNHDA, CDR2 SQIVND (reference sequence). This CDR3 is 12 amino acids long.

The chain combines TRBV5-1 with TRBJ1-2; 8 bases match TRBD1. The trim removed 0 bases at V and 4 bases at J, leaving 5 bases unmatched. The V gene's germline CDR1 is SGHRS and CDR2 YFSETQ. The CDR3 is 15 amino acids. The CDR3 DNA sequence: TGCGCCAGCAGCTTGGTTAGTCAGGGGGCCTATGGCTACACCTTC. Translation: CASSLVSQGAYGYTF.

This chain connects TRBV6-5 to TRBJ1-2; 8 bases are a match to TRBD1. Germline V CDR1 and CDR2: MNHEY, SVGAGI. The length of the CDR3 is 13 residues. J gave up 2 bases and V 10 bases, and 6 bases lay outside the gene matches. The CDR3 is CATGQGGNYGYTF. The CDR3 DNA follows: TGTGCCACCGGACAGGGAGGAAACTATGGCTACACCTTC.

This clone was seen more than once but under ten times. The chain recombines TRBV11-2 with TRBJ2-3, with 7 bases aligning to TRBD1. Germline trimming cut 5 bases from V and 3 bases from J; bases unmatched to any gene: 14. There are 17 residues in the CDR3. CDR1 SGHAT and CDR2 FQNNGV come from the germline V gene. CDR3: CASSLYSTGVGTDTQYF. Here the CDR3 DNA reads TGTGCCAGCAGCCTATACTCAACAGGGGTGGGGACAGATACGCAGTATTTT.

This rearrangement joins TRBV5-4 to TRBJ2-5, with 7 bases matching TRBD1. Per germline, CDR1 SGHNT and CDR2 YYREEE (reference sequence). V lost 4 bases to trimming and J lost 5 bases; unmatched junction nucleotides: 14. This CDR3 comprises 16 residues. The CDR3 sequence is CASSQVKGAGDETQYF. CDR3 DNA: TGTGCCAGCAGCCAAGTAAAGGGGGCAGGGGACGAGACCCAGTACTTC.

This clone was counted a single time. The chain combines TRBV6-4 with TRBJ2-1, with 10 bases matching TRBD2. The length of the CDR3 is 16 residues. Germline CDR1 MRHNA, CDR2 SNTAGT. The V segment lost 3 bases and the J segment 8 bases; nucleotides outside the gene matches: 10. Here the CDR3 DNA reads TGTGCCAGCAGTGAGGATAAGCGGGGGGGCGGTTATGAGCAGTTCTTC. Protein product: CASSEDKRGGGYEQFF.

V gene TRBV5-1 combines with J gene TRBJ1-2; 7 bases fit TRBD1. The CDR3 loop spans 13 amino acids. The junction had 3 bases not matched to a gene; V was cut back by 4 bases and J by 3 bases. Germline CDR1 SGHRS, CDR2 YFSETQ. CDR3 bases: TGCGCCAGCAGCAGGGACAGCTACTATGGCTACACCTTC. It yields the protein CASSRDSYYGYTF.

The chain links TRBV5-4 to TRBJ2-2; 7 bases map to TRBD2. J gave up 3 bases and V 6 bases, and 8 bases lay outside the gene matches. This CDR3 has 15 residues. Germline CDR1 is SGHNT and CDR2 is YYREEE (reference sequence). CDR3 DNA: TGTGCCAGCACCCTCGGGGAGGGTTACACCGGGGAGCTGTTTTTT. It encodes CASTLGEGYTGELFF.

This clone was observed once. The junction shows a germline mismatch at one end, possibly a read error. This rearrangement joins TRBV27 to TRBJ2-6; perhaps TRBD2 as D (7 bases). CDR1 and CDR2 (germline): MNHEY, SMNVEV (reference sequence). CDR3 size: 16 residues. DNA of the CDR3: TGTGCCAGCAGTTGGGGCGGGGGCTCTGGGGCCAACGGCCTGACTTTC. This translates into CASSWGGGSGANGLTF.

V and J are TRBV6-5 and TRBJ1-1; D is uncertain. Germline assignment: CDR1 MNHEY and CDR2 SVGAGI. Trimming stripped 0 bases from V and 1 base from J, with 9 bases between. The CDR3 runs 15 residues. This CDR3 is CASSYSSSGNTEAFF. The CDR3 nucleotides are TGTGCCAGCAGTTACTCGAGTTCCGGGAACACTGAAGCTTTCTTT.

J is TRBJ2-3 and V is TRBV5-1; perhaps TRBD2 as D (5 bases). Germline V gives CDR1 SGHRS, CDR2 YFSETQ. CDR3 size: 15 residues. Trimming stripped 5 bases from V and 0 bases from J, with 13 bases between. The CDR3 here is CASRGSGSSTDTQYF. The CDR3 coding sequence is TGCGCCAGCAGAGGAAGCGGATCTAGCACAGATACGCAGTATTTT.

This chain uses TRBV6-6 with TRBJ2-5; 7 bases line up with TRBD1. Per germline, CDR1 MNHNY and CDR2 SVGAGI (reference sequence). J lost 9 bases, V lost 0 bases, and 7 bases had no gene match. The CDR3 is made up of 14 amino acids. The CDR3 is CASSYSRQGVPQYF. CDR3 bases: TGTGCCAGCAGTTACTCGCGACAGGGTGTTCCCCAGTACTTC.

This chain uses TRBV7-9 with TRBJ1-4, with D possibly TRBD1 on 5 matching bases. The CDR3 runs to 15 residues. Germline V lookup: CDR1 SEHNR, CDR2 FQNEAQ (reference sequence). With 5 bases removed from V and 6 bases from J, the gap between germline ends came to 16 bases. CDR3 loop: CASSLNLGGDEKLFF. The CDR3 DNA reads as TGTGCCAGCAGCCTCAATTTGGGGGGGGATGAAAAACTGTTTTTT.

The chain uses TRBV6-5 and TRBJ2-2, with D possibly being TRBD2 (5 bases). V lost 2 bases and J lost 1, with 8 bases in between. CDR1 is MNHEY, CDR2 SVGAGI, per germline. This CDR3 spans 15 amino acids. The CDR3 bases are TGTGCCAGCAGTTACAGGACTGTGAACACCGGGGAGCTGTTTTTT. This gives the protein CASSYRTVNTGELFF.

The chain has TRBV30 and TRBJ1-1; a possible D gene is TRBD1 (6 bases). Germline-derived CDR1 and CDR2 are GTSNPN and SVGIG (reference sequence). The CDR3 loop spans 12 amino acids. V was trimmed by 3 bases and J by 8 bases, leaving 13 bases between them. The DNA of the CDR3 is TGTGCCTGGAGGTTAAGAACAGGGGAAGCTTTCTTT. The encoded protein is CAWRLRTGEAFF.

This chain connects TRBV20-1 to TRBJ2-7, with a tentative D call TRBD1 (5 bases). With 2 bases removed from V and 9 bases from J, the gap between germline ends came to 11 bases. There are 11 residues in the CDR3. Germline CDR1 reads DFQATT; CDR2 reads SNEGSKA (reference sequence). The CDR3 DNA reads TGCAGTGCTAGACAGGGCCCCGTGCAGTACTTC. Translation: CSARQGPVQYF.